These 17 T cell receptor beta chains were sequenced from one sample in a study of a mutant IDH1 vaccine in newly diagnosed glioma. Regarding time point: baseline, week 1 (first vaccination visit). Treatment in this sample: pre-vaccination baseline after standard-of-care therapy. Repertoires were generated with immunoSEQ multiplex PCR, while TCRdb's copy carries only in-frame clones and drops some. The sample shows around 63,000 clones, 91% of them seen only once. The sample consisted of PBMCs, taken from a glioma patient treated with radiotherapy, temozolomide or both. The receptors shown here come from a man between 50 and 59 years old with glioma.

The chain carries TRBV5-8 and TRBJ2-7, with 15 positions matching TRBD2. Per the germline V gene, CDR1 is SGHTS and CDR2 is YDEGEE. Losses at the gene ends were 3 bases for V and 10 bases for J; bases not matched to a gene: 2. CDR3 length: 13 residues. CDR3 loop: CASSWTSGGDQYF. In nucleotides, the CDR3 is TGTGCCAGCAGCTGGACTAGCGGGGGGGATCAGTACTTC.

The rearrangement joins TRBV2 to TRBJ2-2; D is unresolved. CDR3 size: 14 residues. From germline, CDR1 is SNHLY and CDR2 FYNNEI. V was shortened by 2 bases and J by 3 bases, with 7 bases between the two germline ends. CDR3 DNA sequence: TGTGCCAGCAGTGAAACTATTTACACCGGGGAGCTGTTTTTT. Translation: CASSETIYTGELFF.

The rearrangement links TRBV7-2 to TRBJ1-4; D remains ambiguous. V dropped 5 bases and J dropped 4 bases, with 11 bases sitting between them. Looked up from germline, CDR1 is SGHTA and CDR2 is FQGNSA. The length of the CDR3 is 14 residues. CDR3 DNA sequence: TGTGCCAGCAGCCTTTCAGGAGTTAATGAAAAACTGTTTTTT. The encoded protein is CASSLSGVNEKLFF.

J is TRBJ2-7 and V is TRBV12-1; TRBD2 is the table's D call and was not checked against the DNA. TRBV12-1 is listed as a pseudogene. This CDR3 is 15 amino acids long. As DNA, the CDR3 is TGTGCCAGCAGCCCCCAGCTAGCGGGGGTGTACGAGCAGTACTTC. This codes for CASSPQLAGVYEQYF.

The chain has TRBV2 and TRBJ2-5; D remains unclear. The DNA end favors TRBJ2-7, so the J call may be wrong. Germline assignment: CDR1 SNHLY and CDR2 FYNNEI. The CDR3 contains 11 residues. CDR3 amino acids: CASSEGYEQYF. The CDR3 DNA reads TGTGCCAGCAGTGAAGGCTACGAGCAGTACTTC.

This sequence joins TRBV4-1 and TRBJ1-4; 8 bases map to TRBD1. Germline CDR1 reads MGHRA; CDR2 reads YSYEKL. The CDR3 has 16 residues. Losses at the gene ends were 0 bases for V and 6 bases for J; bases not matched to a gene: 6. CDR3 sequence reads: CASSQEQGALYEKLFF. CDR3 nucleotide sequence: TGCGCCAGCAGCCAAGAGCAGGGGGCCCTATATGAAAAACTGTTTTTT.

The V and J genes are TRBV9 and TRBJ2-1, with D possibly TRBD1 on 6 matching bases. The V gene's germline CDR1 is SGDLS and CDR2 YYNGEE. This CDR3 has 14 residues. V lost 8 bases and J lost 4, with 16 bases in between. The CDR3 region is CASGEGVLYNEQFF. The CDR3 DNA reads TGTGCCAGTGGTGAGGGGGTCCTATACAATGAGCAGTTCTTC. Together with reference TRBV9 and TRBJ2-1, the CDR3 gives the full variable domain: DSGVTQTPKHLITATGQRVTLRCSPRSGDLSVYWYQQSLDQGLQFLIQYYNGEERAKGNILERFSAQQFPDLHSELNLSSLELGDSALYFCASGEGVLYNEQFFGPGTRLTVL.

J is TRBJ2-2 and V is TRBV2; D might be TRBD2 (6 bases). The germline V and J ends were trimmed by 4 bases and 6 bases, with 9 bases remaining between them. The CDR3 totals 13 residues. Germline V lookup: CDR1 SNHLY, CDR2 FYNNEI. The CDR3 loop is CASSGEVAGELFF. The DNA of the CDR3 is TGTGCCAGCAGTGGGGAGGTAGCCGGGGAGCTGTTTTTT.

The chain carries TRBV5-1 and TRBJ2-1; 10 bases map to TRBD2. The CDR3 is 19 residues long. The germline CDR1 and CDR2 sequences are SGHRS and YFSETQ. V lost 0 bases, J lost 2 bases, and 11 bases stayed unmatched. CDR3 region: CASSLAGSGGAFPYNEQFF. CDR3 coding DNA: TGCGCCAGCAGCTTGGCCGGAAGCGGGGGGGCCTTCCCCTACAATGAGCAGTTCTTC. The whole variable domain, filled in from reference TRBV5-1 and TRBJ2-1, reads KAGVTQTPRYLIKTRGQQVTLSCSPISGHRSVSWYQQTPGQGLQFLFEYFSETQRNKGNFPGRFSGRQFSNSRSEMNVSTLELGDSALYLCASSLAGSGGAFPYNEQFFGPGTRLTVL.

V gene TRBV19 combines with J gene TRBJ1-4, with D hard to call. The CDR3 runs 13 residues. Germline V gives CDR1 LNHDA, CDR2 SQIVND (reference sequence). Trimming left V 6 bases short and J 6 bases short, with 11 bases between. This CDR3 reads CASRNRQDEKLFF. In DNA form, the CDR3 reads TGTGCCAGTAGAAACAGACAAGATGAAAAACTGTTTTTT.

This clone showed up just once. The chain is built from TRBV14 and TRBJ2-3; perhaps TRBD2 as D (6 bases). V was clipped by 0 bases and J by 2 bases, with 24 bases between them. Germline-derived CDR1 and CDR2 are SGHDN and FVKESK. The CDR3 loop spans 20 amino acids. The CDR3 DNA follows: TGTGCCAGCAGCCAAGAAGATTGGTGGGACTCTTACCTTGTCACAGATACGCAGTATTTT. The encoded protein is CASSQEDWWDSYLVTDTQYF.

The chain uses TRBV4-1 and TRBJ2-7; 11 nucleotides line up with TRBD2. The V and J ends lost 4 bases and 6 bases, in that order; junction bases with no gene match: 8. The CDR3 has 15 amino acids. Per germline, CDR1 MGHRA and CDR2 YSYEKL. Here the CDR3 DNA reads TGCGCCAGCAGCCTACATAGCGGGAGGGCCTCCGAGCAGTACTTC. Residues: CASSLHSGRASEQYF.

The J gene is TRBJ2-7, the V gene TRBV6-1, with a weak D call TRBD2 (6 bases). The CDR3 runs to 15 residues. Per germline, CDR1 MNHNS and CDR2 SASEGT. Trimming pared 1 base from V and 2 bases from J, leaving 12 bases between. As DNA, the CDR3 is TGTGCCAGCAGTGAAGGGGGGGTTGTCGCCTACGAGCAGTACTTC. Protein product: CASSEGGVVAYEQYF.

The chain is built from TRBV7-6 and TRBJ2-3; D possibly matches TRBD1 or TRBD2 (6 bases each). Between the trimmed V and J ends, which lost 2 bases and 5 bases, there was a span of 11 bases. CDR3 size: 14 residues. Germline CDR1 SGHVS, CDR2 FNYEAQ. The CDR3 protein is CASSLRGVRDTQYF. The CDR3, as DNA: TGTGCCAGCAGCTTAAGGGGGGTGAGAGATACGCAGTATTTT.

The chain joins TRBV19 to TRBJ1-5; the D is unclear. Germline CDR1 reads LNHDA; CDR2 reads SQIVND (reference sequence). The CDR3 sequence is 15 residues long. The V end was cut by 1 base, the J end by 3 bases, with 10 bases between. CDR3 in amino acids: CASSIGSATNQPQHF. The CDR3 DNA reads as TGTGCCAGTAGTATAGGGTCAGCTACCAATCAGCCCCAGCATTTT.

The V and J genes are TRBV6-5 and TRBJ1-2; weak D call: TRBD1 (6 bases). The germline V gene has CDR1 MNHEY and CDR2 SVGAGI. The CDR3 has 15 amino acids. V was shortened by 5 bases and J by 7 bases, with 20 bases between the two germline ends. The CDR3 region has the DNA TGTGCCAGCAGTCCCTCACGGGGGCGGCAAGGTGGCTACACCTTC. It specifies CASSPSRGRQGGYTF.

This chain links TRBV9 with TRBJ1-2; 9 bases match TRBD1. With 0 bases clipped from V and 0 bases from J, the junction kept 6 bases outside the gene matches. CDR1 and CDR2 (germline): SGDLS, YYNGEE. The CDR3 is 17 amino acids. The CDR3 region is CASSVGTGGLSNYGYTF. The CDR3 nucleotides read TGTGCCAGCAGCGTAGGAACAGGGGGCCTTTCTAACTATGGCTACACCTTC.